This T cell receptor (beta chain) was recorded in a study of T cell responses to AZD1222 COVID-19 vaccine. This clone was observed a handful of times. Per the germline V gene, CDR1 is DFQATT and CDR2 is SNEGSKA (reference sequence). The V segment lost 5 bases and the J segment 8 bases; nucleotides outside the gene matches: 5. The CDR3 runs 11 residues. Generated by immunoSEQ multiplex PCR, the TCRdb table keeps only in-frame clones and is missing some. The sample has some 110,000 clones, about 89% seen once. The specimen was peripheral blood, collected 28 days after the second AZD1222 dose. The rearrangement links TRBV20-1 to TRBJ1-2; 7 bases align to TRBD1. The receptor comes from an adult who received the AZD1222 COVID-19 vaccine. The CDR3 nucleotides are TGCAGTGCTCGCGGGACAGACGGCTACACCTTC. Protein: CSARGTDGYTF.